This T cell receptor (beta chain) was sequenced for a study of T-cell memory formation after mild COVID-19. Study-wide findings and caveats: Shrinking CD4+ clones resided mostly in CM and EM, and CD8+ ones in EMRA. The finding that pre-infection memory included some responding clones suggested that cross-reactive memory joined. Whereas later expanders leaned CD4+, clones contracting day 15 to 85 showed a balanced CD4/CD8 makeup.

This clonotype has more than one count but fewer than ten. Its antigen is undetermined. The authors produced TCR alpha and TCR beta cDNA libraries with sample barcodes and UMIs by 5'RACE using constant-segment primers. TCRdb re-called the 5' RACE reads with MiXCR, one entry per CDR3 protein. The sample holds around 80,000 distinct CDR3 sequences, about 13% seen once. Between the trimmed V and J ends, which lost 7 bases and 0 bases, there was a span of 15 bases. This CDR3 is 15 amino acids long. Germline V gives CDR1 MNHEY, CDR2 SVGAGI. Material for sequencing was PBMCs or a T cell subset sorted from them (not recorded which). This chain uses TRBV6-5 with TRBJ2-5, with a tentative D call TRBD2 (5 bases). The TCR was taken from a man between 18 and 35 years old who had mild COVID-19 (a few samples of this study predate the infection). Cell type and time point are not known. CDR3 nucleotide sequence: TGTGCCAGCATTTGGTGGCGGGCCGACCAAGAGACCCAGTACTTC. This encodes CASIWWRADQETQYF.